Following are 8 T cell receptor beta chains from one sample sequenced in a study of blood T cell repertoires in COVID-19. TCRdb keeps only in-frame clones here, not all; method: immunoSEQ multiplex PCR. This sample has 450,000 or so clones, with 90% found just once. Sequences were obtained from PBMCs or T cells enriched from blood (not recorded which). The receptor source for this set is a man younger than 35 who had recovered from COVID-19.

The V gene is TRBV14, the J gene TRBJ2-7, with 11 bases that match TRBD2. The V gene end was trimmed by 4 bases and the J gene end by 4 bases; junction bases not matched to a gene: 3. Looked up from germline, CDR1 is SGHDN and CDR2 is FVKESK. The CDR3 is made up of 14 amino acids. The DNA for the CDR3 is TGTGCCAGCAGCCCACCTAGCGGGAGGTACGAGCAGTACTTC. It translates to CASSPPSGRYEQYF.

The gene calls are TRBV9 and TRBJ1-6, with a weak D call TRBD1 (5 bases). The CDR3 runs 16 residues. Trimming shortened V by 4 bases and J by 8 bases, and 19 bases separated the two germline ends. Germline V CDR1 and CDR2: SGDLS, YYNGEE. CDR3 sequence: CASSPSEDIWDSPLHF. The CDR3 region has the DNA TGTGCCAGCAGCCCCTCAGAGGACATCTGGGATTCACCCCTCCACTTT.

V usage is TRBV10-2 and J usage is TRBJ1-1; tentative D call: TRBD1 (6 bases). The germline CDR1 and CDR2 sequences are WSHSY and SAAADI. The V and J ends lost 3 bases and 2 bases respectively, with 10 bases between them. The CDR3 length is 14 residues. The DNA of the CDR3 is TGCGCCAGCAGTGAAGCAGGGGCCAACACTGAAGCTTTCTTT. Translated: CASSEAGANTEAFF.

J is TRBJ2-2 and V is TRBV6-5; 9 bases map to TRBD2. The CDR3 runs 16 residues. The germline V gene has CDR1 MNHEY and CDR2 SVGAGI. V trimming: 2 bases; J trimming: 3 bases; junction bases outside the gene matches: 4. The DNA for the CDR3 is TGTGCCAGCAGTTACCATAGCGGGAGTGACACCGGGGAGCTGTTTTTT. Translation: CASSYHSGSDTGELFF.

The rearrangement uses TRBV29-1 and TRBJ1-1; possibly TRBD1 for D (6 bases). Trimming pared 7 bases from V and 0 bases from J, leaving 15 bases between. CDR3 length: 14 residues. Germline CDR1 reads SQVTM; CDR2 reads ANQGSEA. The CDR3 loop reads CSARTVTMNTEAFF. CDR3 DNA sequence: TGCAGCGCCAGGACAGTGACAATGAACACTGAAGCTTTCTTT.

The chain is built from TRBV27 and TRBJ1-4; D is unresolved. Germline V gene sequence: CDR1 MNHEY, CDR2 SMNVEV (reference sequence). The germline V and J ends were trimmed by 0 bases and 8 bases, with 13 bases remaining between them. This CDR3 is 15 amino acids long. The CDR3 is CASSLSSGSFEKLFF. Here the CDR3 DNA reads TGTGCCAGCAGTTTATCGTCGGGGTCTTTCGAAAAACTGTTTTTT.

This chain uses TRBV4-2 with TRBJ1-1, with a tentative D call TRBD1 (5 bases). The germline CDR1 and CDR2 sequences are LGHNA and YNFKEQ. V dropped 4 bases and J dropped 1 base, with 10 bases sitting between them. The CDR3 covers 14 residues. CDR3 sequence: CASSLTGSNTEAFF. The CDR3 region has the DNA TGTGCCAGCAGCCTTACAGGATCGAACACTGAAGCTTTCTTT.

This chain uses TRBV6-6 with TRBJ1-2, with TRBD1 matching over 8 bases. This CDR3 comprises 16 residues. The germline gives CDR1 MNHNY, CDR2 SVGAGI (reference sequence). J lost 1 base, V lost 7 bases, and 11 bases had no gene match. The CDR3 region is CASIPTGAGGNYGYTF. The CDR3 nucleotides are TGTGCCAGCATCCCGACAGGGGCCGGAGGTAACTATGGCTACACCTTC.